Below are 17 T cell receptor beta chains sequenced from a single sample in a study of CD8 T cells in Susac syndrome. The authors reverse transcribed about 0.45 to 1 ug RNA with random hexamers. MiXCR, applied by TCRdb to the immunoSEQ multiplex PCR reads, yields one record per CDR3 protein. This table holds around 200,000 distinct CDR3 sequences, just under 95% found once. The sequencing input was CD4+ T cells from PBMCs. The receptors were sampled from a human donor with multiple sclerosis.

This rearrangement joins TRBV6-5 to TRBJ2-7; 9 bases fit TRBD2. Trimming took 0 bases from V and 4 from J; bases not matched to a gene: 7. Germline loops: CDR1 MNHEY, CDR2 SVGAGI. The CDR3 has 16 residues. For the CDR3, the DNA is TGTGCCAGCAGTTACTCGCAAGGACTAGCGCGGTACGAGCAGTACTTC. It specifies CASSYSQGLARYEQYF.

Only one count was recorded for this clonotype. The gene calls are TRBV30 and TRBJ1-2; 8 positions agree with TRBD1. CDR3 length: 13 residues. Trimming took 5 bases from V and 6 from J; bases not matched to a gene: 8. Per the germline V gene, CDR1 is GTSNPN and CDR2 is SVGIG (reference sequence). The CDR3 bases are TGTGCCTGGGGACAGGGCCTGTCAAATGGCTACACCTTC. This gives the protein CAWGQGLSNGYTF. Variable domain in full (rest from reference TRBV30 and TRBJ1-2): SQTIHQWPATLVQPVGSPLSLECTVEGTSNPNLYWYRQAAGRGLQLLFYSVGIGQISSEVPQNLSASRPQDRQFILSSKKLLLSDSGFYLCAWGQGLSNGYTFGSGTRLTVV.

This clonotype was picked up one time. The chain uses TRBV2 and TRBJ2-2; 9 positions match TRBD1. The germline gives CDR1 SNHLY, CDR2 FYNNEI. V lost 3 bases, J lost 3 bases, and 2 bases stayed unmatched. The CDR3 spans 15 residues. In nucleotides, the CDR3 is TGTGCCAGCAGTGAGGGACAGGGTGACACCGGGGAGCTGTTTTTT. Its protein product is CASSEGQGDTGELFF.

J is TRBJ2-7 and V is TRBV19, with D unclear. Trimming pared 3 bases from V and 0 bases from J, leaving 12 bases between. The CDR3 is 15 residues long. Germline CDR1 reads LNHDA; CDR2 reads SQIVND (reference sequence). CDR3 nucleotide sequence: TGTGCCAGTAGTATGAATGGGTTTAGCTCCTACGAGCAGTACTTC. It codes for CASSMNGFSSYEQYF.

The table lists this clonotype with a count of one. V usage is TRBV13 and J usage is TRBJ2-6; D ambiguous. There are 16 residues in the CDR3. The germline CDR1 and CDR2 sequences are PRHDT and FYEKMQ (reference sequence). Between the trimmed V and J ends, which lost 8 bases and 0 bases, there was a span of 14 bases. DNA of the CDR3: TGTGCCAGCGGCCGCGGAGCGAACTCTGGGGCCAACGTCCTGACTTTC. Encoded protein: CASGRGANSGANVLTF. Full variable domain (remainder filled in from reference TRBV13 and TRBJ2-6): AAGVIQSPRHLIKEKRETATLKCYPIPRHDTVYWYQQGPGQDPQFLISFYEKMQSDKGSIPDRFSAQQFSDYHSELNMSSLELGDSALYFCASGRGANSGANVLTFGAGSRLTVL.

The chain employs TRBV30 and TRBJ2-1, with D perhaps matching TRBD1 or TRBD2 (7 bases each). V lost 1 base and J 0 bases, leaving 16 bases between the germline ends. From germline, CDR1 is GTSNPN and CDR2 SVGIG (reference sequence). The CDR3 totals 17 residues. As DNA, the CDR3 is TGTGCCTGGAGTGACCGAGGGGGCGGGAGCTCCTACAATGAGCAGTTCTTC. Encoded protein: CAWSDRGGGSSYNEQFF.

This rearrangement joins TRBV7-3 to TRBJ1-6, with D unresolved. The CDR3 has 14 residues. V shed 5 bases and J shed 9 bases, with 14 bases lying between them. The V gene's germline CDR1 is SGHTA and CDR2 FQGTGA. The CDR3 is CASSIDGLGSPLHF. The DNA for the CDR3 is TGTGCCAGCAGCATCGACGGTTTAGGTTCACCCCTCCACTTT. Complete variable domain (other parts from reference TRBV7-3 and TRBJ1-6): GAGVSQTPSNKVTEKGKYVELRCDPISGHTALYWYRQSLGQGPEFLIYFQGTGAADDSGLPNDRFFAVRPEGSVSTLKIQRTERGDSAVYLCASSIDGLGSPLHFGNGTRLTVT.

CDR3 residues: CAWTKNQGAGQPQHF. CDR3 DNA: TGTGCCTGGACCAAGAATCAGGGGGCAGGGCAGCCCCAGCATTTT. V usage is TRBV30 and J usage is TRBJ1-5; 8 positions match TRBD1. The V and J ends lost 4 bases and 7 bases, in that order; junction bases with no gene match: 12. The CDR3 totals 15 residues. CDR1 is GTSNPN and CDR2 is SVGIG in the germline V gene (reference sequence).

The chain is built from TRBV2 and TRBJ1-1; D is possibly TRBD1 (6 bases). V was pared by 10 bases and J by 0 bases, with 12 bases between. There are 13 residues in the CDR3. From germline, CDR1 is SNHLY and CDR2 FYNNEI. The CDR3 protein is CAIKGGLNTEAFF. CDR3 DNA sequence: TGTGCCATCAAGGGGGGACTGAACACTGAAGCTTTCTTT.

CDR3 bases: TGCGCCAGCACGCGATCGCCGGGACAGCCGAACACTGAAGCTTTCTTT. Protein: CASTRSPGQPNTEAFF. The chain has TRBV5-1 and TRBJ1-1, with 7 bases aligning to TRBD1. The germline gives CDR1 SGHRS, CDR2 YFSETQ. The CDR3 contains 16 residues. Trimming cost V 6 bases and J 1 base; bases outside gene matches: 12. The whole variable domain, remainder taken from reference TRBV5-1 and TRBJ1-1, is KAGVTQTPRYLIKTRGQQVTLSCSPISGHRSVSWYQQTPGQGLQFLFEYFSETQRNKGNFPGRFSGRQFSNSRSEMNVSTLELGDSALYLCASTRSPGQPNTEAFFGQGTRLTVV.

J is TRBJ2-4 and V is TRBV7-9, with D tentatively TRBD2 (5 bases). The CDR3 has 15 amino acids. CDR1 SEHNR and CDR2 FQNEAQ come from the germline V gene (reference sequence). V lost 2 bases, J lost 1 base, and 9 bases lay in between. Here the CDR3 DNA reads TGTGCCAGCAGCTTAACGGGAAACGCCAAAAACATTCAGTACTTC. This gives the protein CASSLTGNAKNIQYF.

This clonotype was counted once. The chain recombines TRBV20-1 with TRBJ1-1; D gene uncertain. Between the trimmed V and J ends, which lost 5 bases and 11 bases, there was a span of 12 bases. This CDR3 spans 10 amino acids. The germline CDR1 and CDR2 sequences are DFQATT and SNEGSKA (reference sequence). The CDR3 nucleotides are TGCAGTGCTTCCCCGGTGGTGGCTTTCTTT. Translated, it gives CSASPVVAFF.

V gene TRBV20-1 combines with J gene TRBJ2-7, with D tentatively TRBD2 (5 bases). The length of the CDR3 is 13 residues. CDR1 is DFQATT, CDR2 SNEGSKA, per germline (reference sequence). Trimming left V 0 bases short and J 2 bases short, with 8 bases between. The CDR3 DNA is TGCAGTGCTAGAGATCCGGGGACCTACGAGCAGTACTTC. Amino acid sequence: CSARDPGTYEQYF.

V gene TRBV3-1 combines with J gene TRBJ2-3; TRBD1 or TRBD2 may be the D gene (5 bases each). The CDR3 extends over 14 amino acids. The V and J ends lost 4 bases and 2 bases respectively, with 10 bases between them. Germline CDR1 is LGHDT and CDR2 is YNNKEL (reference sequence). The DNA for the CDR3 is TGTGCCAGCAGCCGAGGGGTAGTCACAGATACGCAGTATTTT. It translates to CASSRGVVTDTQYF.

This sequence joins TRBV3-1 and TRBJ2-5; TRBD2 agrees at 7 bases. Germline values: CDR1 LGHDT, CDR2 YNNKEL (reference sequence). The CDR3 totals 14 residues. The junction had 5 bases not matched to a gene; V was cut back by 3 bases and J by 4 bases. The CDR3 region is CASSHGTMGETQYF. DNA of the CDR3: TGTGCCAGCAGCCACGGGACTATGGGAGAGACCCAGTACTTC.

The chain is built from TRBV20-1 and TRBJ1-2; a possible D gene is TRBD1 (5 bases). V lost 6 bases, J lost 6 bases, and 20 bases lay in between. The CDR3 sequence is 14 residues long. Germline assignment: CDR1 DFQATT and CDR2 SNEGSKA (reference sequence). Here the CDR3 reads CSAVPDGATDGYTF. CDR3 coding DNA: TGCAGTGCGGTACCAGACGGGGCCACGGATGGCTACACCTTC.

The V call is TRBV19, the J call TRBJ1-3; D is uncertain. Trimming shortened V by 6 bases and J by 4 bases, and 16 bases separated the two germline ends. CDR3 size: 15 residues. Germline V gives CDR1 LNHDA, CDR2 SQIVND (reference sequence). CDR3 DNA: TGTGCCAGTAGCAGCACGGGGATGGGCGGAAACACCATATATTTT. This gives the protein CASSSTGMGGNTIYF.